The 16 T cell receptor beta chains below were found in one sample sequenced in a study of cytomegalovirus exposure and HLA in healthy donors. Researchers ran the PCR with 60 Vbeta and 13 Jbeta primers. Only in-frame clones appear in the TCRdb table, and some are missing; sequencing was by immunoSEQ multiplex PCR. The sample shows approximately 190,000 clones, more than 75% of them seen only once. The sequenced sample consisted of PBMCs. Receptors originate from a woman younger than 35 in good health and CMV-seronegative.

This CDR3 is CASRRGAQWLDTQYF. The CDR3 DNA reads TGTGCCAGTAGGCGGGGGGCCCAGTGGTTGGATACGCAGTATTTT. The genes are TRBV19 and TRBJ2-3, with 8 bases lining up with TRBD2. CDR3 length: 15 amino acids. V gave up 6 bases and J gave up 6 bases; unmatched junction bases: 11. Germline assignment: CDR1 LNHDA and CDR2 SQIVND (reference sequence). Full variable domain (missing parts from reference TRBV19 and TRBJ2-3): DGGITQSPKYLFRKEGQNVTLSCEQNLNHDAMYWYRQDPGQGLRLIYYSQIVNDFQKGDIAEGYSVSREKKESFPLTVTSAQKNPTAFYLCASRRGAQWLDTQYFGPGTRLTVL.

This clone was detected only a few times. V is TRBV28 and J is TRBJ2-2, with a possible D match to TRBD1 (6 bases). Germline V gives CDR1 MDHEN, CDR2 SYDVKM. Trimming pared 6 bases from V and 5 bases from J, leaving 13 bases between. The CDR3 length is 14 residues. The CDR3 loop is CASRGTGNTGELFF. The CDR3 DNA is TGTGCCAGCAGGGGAACAGGGAATACCGGGGAGCTGTTTTTT.

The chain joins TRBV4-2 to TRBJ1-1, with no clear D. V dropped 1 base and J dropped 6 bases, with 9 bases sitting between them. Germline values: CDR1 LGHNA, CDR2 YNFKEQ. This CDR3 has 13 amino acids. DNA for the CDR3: TGTGCCAGCAGCCAAGTCGCGGGCCCTGAAGCTTTCTTT. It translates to CASSQVAGPEAFF.

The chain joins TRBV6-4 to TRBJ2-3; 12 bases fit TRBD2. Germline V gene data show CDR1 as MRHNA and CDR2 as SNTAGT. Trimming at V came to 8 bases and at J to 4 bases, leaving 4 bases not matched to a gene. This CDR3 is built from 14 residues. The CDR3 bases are TGTGCCAGCCGGTCTAGCGGGGGGGCAGATACGCAGTATTTT. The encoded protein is CASRSSGGADTQYF.

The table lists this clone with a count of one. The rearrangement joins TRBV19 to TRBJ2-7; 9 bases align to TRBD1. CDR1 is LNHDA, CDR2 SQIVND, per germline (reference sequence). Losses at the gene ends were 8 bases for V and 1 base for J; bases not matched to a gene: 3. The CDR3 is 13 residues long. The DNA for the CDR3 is TGTGCCAGTTTCGGGACAGGGTCCTACGAGCAGTACTTC. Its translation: CASFGTGSYEQYF. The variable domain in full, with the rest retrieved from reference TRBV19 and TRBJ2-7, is DGGITQSPKYLFRKEGQNVTLSCEQNLNHDAMYWYRQDPGQGLRLIYYSQIVNDFQKGDIAEGYSVSREKKESFPLTVTSAQKNPTAFYLCASFGTGSYEQYFGPGTRLTVT.

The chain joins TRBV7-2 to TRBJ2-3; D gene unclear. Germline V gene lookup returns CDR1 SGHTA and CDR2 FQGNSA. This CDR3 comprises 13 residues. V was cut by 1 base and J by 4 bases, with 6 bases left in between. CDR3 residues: CASSLGGPDTQYF. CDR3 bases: TGTGCCAGCAGCTTAGGAGGTCCAGATACGCAGTATTTT.

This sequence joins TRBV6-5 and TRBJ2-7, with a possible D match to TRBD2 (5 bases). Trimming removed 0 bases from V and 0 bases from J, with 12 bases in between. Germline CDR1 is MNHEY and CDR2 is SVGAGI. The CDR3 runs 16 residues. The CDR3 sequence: CASSYSPSGSSYEQYF. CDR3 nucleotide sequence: TGTGCCAGCAGTTACTCGCCTTCGGGGAGCTCCTACGAGCAGTACTTC.

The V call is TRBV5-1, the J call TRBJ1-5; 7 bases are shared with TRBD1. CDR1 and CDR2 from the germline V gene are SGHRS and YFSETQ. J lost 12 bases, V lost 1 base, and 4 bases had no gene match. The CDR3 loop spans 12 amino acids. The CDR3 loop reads CASSLTGELQHF. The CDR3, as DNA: TGCGCCAGCAGCTTGACAGGGGAACTCCAGCATTTT.

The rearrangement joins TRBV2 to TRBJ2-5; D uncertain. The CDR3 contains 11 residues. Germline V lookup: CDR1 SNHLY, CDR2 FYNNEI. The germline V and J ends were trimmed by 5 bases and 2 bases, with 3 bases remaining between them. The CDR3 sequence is CASSQQETQYF. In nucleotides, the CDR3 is TGTGCCAGCAGTCAACAAGAGACCCAGTACTTC. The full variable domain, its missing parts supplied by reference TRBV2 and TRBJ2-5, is EPEVTQTPSHQVTQMGQEVILRCVPISNHLYFYWYRQILGQKVEFLVSFYNNEISEKSEIFDDQFSVERPDGSNFTLKIRSTKLEDSAMYFCASSQQETQYFGPGTRLLVL.

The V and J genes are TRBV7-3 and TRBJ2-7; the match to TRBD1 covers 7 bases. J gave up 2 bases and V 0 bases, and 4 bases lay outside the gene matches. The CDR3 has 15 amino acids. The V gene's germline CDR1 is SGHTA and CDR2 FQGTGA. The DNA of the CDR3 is TGTGCCAGCAGCTTAACAACGGGACAGACCTACGAGCAGTACTTC. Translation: CASSLTTGQTYEQYF.

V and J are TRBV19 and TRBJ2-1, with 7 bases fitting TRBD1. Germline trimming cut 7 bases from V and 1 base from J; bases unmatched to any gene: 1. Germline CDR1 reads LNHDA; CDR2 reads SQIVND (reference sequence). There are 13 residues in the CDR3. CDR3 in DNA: TGTGCCAGTAAGACAGGGTCCTACAATGAGCAGTTCTTC. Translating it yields CASKTGSYNEQFF.

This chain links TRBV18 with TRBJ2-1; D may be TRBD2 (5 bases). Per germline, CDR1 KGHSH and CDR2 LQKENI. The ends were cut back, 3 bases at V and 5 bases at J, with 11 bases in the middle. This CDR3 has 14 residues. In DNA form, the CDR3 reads TGTGCCAGCTCACCGGTGGTCGGGGACAATGAGCAGTTCTTC. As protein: CASSPVVGDNEQFF. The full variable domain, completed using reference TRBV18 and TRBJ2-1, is NAGVMQNPRHLVRRRGQEARLRCSPMKGHSHVYWYRQLPEEGLKFMVYLQKENIIDESGMPKERFSAEFPKEGPSILRIQQVVRGDSAAYFCASSPVVGDNEQFFGPGTRLTVL.

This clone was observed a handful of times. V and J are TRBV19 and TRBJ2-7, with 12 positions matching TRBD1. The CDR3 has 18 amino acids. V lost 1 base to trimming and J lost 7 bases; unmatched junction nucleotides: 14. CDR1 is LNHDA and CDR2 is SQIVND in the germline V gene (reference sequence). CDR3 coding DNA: TGTGCCAGTAGTATAGGTGTGATCTTGGGACAGGGGGCTCGGGAGCAGTACTTC. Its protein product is CASSIGVILGQGAREQYF.

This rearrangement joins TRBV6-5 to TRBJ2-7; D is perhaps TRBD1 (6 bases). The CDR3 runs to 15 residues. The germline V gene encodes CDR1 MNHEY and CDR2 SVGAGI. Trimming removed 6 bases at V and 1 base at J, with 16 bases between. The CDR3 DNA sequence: TGTGCCAGCAGCCGAATAGGGGACAAGTCCTACGAGCAGTACTTC. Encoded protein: CASSRIGDKSYEQYF.

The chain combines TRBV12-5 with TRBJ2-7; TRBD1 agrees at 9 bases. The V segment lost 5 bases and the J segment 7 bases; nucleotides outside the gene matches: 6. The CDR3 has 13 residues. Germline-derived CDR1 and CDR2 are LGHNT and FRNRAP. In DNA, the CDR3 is TGTGCTAGTGGTGCCGGGACAGGGCGTGAGCAGTACTTC. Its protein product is CASGAGTGREQYF.

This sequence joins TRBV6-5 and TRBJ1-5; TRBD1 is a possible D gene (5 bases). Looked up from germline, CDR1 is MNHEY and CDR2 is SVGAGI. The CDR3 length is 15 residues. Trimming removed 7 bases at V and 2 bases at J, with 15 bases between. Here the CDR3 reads CASKGVGQGNQPQHF. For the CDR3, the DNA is TGTGCCAGCAAAGGGGTAGGCCAGGGCAATCAGCCCCAGCATTTT.